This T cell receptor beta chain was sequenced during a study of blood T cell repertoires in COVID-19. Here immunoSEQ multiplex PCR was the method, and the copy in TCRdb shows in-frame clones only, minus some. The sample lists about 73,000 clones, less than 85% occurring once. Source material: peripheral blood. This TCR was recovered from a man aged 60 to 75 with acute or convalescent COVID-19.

The CDR3: CASSYTGGRTEAFF. The CDR3 DNA reads as TGTGCCAGCAGCTATACAGGGGGTCGAACTGAAGCTTTCTTT. The chain uses TRBV9 and TRBJ1-1; TRBD1 aligns across 8 bases. The CDR3 has 14 amino acids. Germline V gives CDR1 SGDLS, CDR2 YYNGEE. The ends lost 4 bases at V and 5 bases at J; junction bases unmatched: 7.